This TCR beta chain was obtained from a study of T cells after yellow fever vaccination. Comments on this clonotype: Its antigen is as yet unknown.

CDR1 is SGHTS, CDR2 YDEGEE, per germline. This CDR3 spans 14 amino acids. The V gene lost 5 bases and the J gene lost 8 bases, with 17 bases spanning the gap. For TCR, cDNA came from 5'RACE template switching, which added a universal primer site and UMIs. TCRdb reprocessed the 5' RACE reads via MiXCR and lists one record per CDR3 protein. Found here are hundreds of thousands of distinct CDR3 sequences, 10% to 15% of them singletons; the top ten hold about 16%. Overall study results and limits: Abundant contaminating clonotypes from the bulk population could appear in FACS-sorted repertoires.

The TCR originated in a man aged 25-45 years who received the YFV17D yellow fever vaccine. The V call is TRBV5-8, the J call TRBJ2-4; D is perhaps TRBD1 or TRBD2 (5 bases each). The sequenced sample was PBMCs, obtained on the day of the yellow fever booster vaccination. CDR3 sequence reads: CASRLTGAQDIQYF. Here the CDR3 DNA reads TGTGCCAGCAGGTTGACCGGGGCCCAAGACATTCAGTACTTC.